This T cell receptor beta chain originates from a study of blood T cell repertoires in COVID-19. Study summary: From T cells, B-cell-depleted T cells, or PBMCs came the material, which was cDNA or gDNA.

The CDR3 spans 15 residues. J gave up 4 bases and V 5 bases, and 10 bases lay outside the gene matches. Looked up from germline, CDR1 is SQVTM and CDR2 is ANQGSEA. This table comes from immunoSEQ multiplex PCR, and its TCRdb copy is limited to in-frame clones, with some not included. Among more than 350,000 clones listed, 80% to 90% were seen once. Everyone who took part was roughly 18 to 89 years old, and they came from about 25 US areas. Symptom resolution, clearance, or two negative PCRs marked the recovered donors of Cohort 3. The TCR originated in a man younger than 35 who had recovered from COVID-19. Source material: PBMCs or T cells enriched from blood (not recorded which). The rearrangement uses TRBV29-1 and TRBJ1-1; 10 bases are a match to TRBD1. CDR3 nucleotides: TGCAGCGTTCTCCGGGACAGGGGTTTGGTCACTGAAGCTTTCTTT. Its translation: CSVLRDRGLVTEAFF.